This is a list of T cell receptor beta chains from one sample in a study of T-cell memory formation after mild COVID-19. MiXCR, applied by TCRdb to the 5' RACE reads, yields one record per CDR3 protein. The table includes 250,000 to 400,000 distinct CDR3 sequences, 14% detected once. What was sequenced was PBMCs or a T cell subset sorted from them (not recorded which). The receptors stem from a man aged 18 to 30 who had mild COVID-19 (a few samples of this study predate the infection). Cell type and time point are not known. Each CDR3 is given with its conserved first and last residue. A D gene is named only where the DNA matches it firmly. Some rows mark clone size as missing; the rest say once, few, many or name a class of expanded clone.

TRBJ1-4 NA NA TRBV28 TGTGCCAGCAGTTACGACAGATCAACTAATGAAAAACTGTTTTTT CASSYDRSTNEKLFF
TRBJ1-3 NA NA TRBV7-2 TGTGCCAGCAGCTCATCCAGATCTGGAAACACCATATATTTT CASSSSRSGNTIYF
TRBJ2-2 NA NA TRBV11-2 TGTGCCAGCAGCTTAGTGTTACGATACAGGGCCATAACCCCCGGGGAGCTGTTTTTT CASSLVLRYRAITPGELFF
TRBJ2-7 NA TRBD1 TRBV13 TGTGCCAGCAGCACCTCCGGGACAGGGAGTAACGAGCAGTACTTC CASSTSGTGSNEQYF
TRBJ1-2 NA NA TRBV7-2 TGTGCCAGCAGCGAACAGACTCTCTATGGCTACACCTTC CASSEQTLYGYTF
TRBJ2-3 NA TRBD2 TRBV6-6 TGTGCCAGCAGACTACGGCCGGGGGGTTCTAGCACAGATACGCAGTATTTT CASRLRPGGSSTDTQYF
TRBJ1-2 once TRBD1 TRBV28 TGTGCCAGCAGTTCATCCGGGACAGACTCCTATGGCTACACCTTC CASSSSGTDSYGYTF
TRBJ1-4 few NA TRBV7-8 TGTGCCAGCAGCCCGTATCCCCTCAGTAATGAAAAACTGTTTTTT CASSPYPLSNEKLFF
TRBJ1-1 few NA TRBV20-1 TGCAGTGCTAGAGATCGGTCGGCGCCTACTGAAGCTTTCTTT CSARDRSAPTEAFF
TRBJ1-5 few NA TRBV10-3 TGTGCCATCATTGAAGGGCAGCCCCAGCATTTT CAIIEGQPQHF
TRBJ2-3 few TRBD2 TRBV5-1 TGCGCCAGCAGCTTGGTGGCTAGCGGGGGGCCCTACACAGATACGCAGTATTTT CASSLVASGGPYTDTQYF
TRBJ1-1 few NA TRBV7-7 TGTGCTAGCAGCTTAGATCCGGCCGGTGAAGCTTTCTTT CASSLDPAGEAFF
TRBJ1-2 few NA TRBV20-1 TGCAGTGCTAGAGTATATAGCGGTGCACGGTCTAACTATGGCTACACCTTC CSARVYSGARSNYGYTF
TRBJ1-3 NA NA TRBV20-1 TGCAGTTCTAAGGGGGGAAACACCATATATTTT CSSKGGNTIYF
TRBJ2-1 NA TRBD1 TRBV20-1 TGCAGTGCTCCGGGACAGGGGAGGAATGAGCAGTTCTTC CSAPGQGRNEQFF
TRBJ2-1 many NA TRBV5-1 TGCGCCAGCAGCCCCGACGACCTAGGTTTCTCCTACAATGAGCAGTTCTTC CASSPDDLGFSYNEQFF
TRBJ1-3 few NA TRBV12-3/TRBV12-4 TGTGCCAGCAGTTCCCTGTCCAGGGTTCTTCCTGGAAACACCATATATTTT CASSSLSRVLPGNTIYF
TRBJ2-3 few NA TRBV6-2/TRBV6-3 TGTGCCAGCAGTTATGGGAGGAGGACAGATACGCAGTATTTT CASSYGRRTDTQYF
TRBJ2-3 few NA TRBV7-9 TGTGCCAGCAGCCCCCCCCCGGGACGCCCAAGGGATACGCAGTATTTT CASSPPPGRPRDTQYF
TRBJ2-1 few TRBD2 TRBV11-2 TGTGCCAGCAGCTTAGTAGCGGGGGGGCTTAGGTCCTACAATGAGCAGTTCTTC CASSLVAGGLRSYNEQFF
TRBJ2-4 few TRBD1 TRBV4-1 TGCGCCAGCAGCCAAGAGGCAGGGGGCTTCGCCAAAAACATTCAGTACTTC CASSQEAGGFAKNIQYF
TRBJ2-1 many TRBD1 TRBV20-1 TGCAGTGCTAGAGATTTGACAGGGTACTACAATGAGCAGTTCTTC CSARDLTGYYNEQFF
TRBJ1-1 NA TRBD1 TRBV5-1 TGCGCCAGCATAATGGGGACAGGGGGCACTGAAGCTTTCTTT CASIMGTGGTEAFF
TRBJ1-2 few NA TRBV3-1 TGTGCCAGCAGCCAAGACGCTGGCTACACCTTC CASSQDAGYTF
TRBJ2-5 NA TRBD2 TRBV6-5 TGTGCCAGCAGGCGCGGGGGGGCGGGAGAGACCCAGTACTTC CASRRGGAGETQYF
TRBJ2-3 NA TRBD2 TRBV12-3/TRBV12-4 TGTGCCAGCAGTCCTAATAGCGGGGGCACAGATACGCAGTATTTT CASSPNSGGTDTQYF
TRBJ1-4 NA NA TRBV7-9 TGTGCCAGCAGCTTAGGTCAGGGATTTGAAAAACTGTTTTTT CASSLGQGFEKLFF
TRBJ2-3 NA NA TRBV7-2 TGTGCCAGCAGACCGGACTGGGGAGCCACAGATACGCAGTATTTT CASRPDWGATDTQYF
TRBJ2-5 few TRBD1 TRBV7-9 TGTGCCAGCAGCTTATCGGGACAGGCAGCGGAGACCCAGTACTTC CASSLSGQAAETQYF
TRBJ2-7 many NA TRBV7-9 TGTGCCAGCAGCCCGGGTAGCAGTGAGCAGTACTTC CASSPGSSEQYF